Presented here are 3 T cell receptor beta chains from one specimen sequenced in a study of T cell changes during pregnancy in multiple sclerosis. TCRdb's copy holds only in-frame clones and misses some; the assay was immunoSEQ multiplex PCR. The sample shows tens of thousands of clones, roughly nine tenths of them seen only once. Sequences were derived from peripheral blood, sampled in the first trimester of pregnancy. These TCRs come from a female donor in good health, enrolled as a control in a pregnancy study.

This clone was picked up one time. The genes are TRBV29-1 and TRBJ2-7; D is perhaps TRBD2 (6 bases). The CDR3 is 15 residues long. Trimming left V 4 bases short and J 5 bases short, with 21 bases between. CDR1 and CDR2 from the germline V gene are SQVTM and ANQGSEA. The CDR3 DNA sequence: TGCAGCGTTGTTGCGGGATTCGGCATGTTCCACGAGCAGTACTTC. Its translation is CSVVAGFGMFHEQYF.

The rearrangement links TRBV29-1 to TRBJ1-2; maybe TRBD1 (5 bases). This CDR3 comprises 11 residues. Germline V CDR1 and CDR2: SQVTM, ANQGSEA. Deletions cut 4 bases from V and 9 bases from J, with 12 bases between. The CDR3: CSVARTDSYTF. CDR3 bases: TGCAGCGTTGCTCGGACGGACAGCTACACCTTC.

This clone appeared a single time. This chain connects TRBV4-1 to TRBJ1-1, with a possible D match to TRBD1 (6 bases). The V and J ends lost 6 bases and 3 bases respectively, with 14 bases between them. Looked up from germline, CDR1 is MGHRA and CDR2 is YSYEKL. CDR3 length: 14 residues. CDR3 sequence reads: CASRNRALDTEAFF. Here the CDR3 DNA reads TGCGCCAGCAGAAACAGGGCGCTAGACACTGAAGCTTTCTTT.